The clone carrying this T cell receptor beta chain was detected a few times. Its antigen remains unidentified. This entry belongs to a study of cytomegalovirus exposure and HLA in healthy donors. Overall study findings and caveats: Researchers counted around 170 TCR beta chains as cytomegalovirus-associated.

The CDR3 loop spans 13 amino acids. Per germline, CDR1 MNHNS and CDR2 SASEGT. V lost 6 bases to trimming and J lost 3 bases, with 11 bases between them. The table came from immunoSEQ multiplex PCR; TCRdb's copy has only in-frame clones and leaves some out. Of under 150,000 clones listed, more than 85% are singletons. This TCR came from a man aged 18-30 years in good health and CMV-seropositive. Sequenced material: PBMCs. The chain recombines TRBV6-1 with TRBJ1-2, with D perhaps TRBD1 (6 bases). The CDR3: CASSRGADYGYTF. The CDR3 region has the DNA TGTGCCAGCAGCAGGGGAGCTGACTATGGCTACACCTTC.